This T cell receptor beta chain stems from a study of T cell repertoires in cytomegalovirus infection. Trimming cost V 1 base and J 4 bases, with 12 bases left between them. The CDR3 is 15 amino acids. CDR1 SGHDT and CDR2 YYEEEE come from the germline V gene. There are a few counts of this clonotype. The antigen is unknown. Via MiXCR, TCRdb re-called the reads, giving one row per CDR3 protein. Among 650,000 to 900,000 distinct CDR3 sequences, almost 30% were seen once, and the ten largest hold about an eighth. The TCR originated in a human donor in good health (CMV status not recorded). Some clones in this sample may be carry-over from other donors' samples. This sample comprised cultured CD8+ T cells from PBMCs, obtained from culture after CMV antigen stimulation. J is TRBJ1-3 and V is TRBV5-6, with D maybe TRBD1 (5 bases). CDR3 bases: TGTGCCAGCAGCTTGAAGGGGAGTCGGGGAAACACCATATATTTT. This encodes CASSLKGSRGNTIYF.